This T cell receptor (beta chain) was recovered during a study of T cells after posttransplantation cyclophosphamide. Germline V gene sequence: CDR1 MNHNY, CDR2 SVGAGI (reference sequence). The V end was cut by 7 bases, the J end by 4 bases, with 10 bases between. The CDR3 is 12 residues long. This clone was observed a handful of times. A marrow graft followed busulfan-fludarabine conditioning, with cyclophosphamide on days +3 and +4. The data were produced by immunoSEQ multiplex PCR, yet TCRdb's version contains in-frame clones alone and is incomplete. There are around 5,000 clones in the sample; 1.8% occur only once, and around 28% lies in the top ten.

The clonotype comes from a young adult male patient who received an allogeneic stem cell transplant from a related donor, was CMV-positive, and had no GVHD. Some T cells may have originated in the graft donor. The rearrangement joins TRBV6-6 to TRBJ2-5; perhaps TRBD1 as D (6 bases). Sequencing used PBMCs, obtained just over 240 days after a stem cell transplant with posttransplant cyclophosphamide. The CDR3 DNA reads as TGTGCCAGCAAGCAGGGGCGAGAGACCCAGTACTTC. It encodes CASKQGRETQYF.